This T cell receptor beta chain comes out of a study of T cells in Graves' hyperthyroidism and ophthalmopathy. Study background: Peripheral blood was taken when the disease was first diagnosed, before any treatment began.

It was RNA transcripts that yielded the amplified TCR beta CDR3 regions. A first-round RT-PCR of the TCR CDR3 used the HTBI primer set. TCRdb re-analysed the multiplex PCR reads in MiXCR, keeping a single row per CDR3 protein. The sample lists approximately 430,000 distinct CDR3 sequences, 15% to 18% occurring once. Germline values: CDR1 LGHDT, CDR2 YNNKEL (reference sequence). CDR3 length: 14 amino acids. The J segment lost 2 bases and the V segment lost 3 bases, leaving 1 base of the junction unmatched. There are many counts of this clonotype. This receptor was taken from a woman aged 18-29 years with Graves' hyperthyroidism. The chain carries TRBV3-1 and TRBJ2-1; TRBD1 matches 7 bases. The sequenced sample was blood. CDR3 nucleotide sequence: TGTGCCAGCAGCCACGGGACAGCCTACAATGAGCAGTTCTTC. It yields the protein CASSHGTAYNEQFF.